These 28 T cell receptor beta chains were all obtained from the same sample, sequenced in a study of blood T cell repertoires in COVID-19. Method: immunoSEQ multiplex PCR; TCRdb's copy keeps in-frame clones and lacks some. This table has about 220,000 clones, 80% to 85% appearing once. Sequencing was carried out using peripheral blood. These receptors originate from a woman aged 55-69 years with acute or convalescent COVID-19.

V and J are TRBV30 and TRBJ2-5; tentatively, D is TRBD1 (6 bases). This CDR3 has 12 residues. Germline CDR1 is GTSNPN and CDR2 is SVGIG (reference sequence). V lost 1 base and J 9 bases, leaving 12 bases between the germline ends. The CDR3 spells CAWSAGAGAQYF. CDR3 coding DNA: TGTGCCTGGAGTGCAGGGGCCGGGGCCCAGTACTTC. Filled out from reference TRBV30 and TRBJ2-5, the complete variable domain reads SQTIHQWPATLVQPVGSPLSLECTVEGTSNPNLYWYRQAAGRGLQLLFYSVGIGQISSEVPQNLSASRPQDRQFILSSKKLLLSDSGFYLCAWSAGAGAQYFGPGTRLLVL.

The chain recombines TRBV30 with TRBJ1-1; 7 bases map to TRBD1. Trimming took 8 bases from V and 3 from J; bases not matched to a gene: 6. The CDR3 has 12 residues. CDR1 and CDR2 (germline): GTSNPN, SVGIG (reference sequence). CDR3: CANRGQDTEAFF. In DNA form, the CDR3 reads TGTGCCAACAGGGGCCAGGACACTGAAGCTTTCTTT.

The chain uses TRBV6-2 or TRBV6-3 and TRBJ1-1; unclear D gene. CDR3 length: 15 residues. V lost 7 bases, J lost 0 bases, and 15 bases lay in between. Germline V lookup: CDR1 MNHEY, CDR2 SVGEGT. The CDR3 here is CASTPHVAMNTEAFF. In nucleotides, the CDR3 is TGTGCCAGCACCCCCCACGTGGCCATGAACACTGAAGCTTTCTTT.

The CDR3 sequence is CASSPGTSTDTQYF. DNA of the CDR3: TGTGCCAGCAGCCCCGGGACTTCCACAGATACGCAGTATTTT. The gene calls are TRBV2 and TRBJ2-3; D may be TRBD2 (6 bases). Trimming took off 6 bases at V and 2 bases at J, with 12 bases between the two ends. In germline, CDR1 is SNHLY, CDR2 FYNNEI. The CDR3 covers 14 residues.

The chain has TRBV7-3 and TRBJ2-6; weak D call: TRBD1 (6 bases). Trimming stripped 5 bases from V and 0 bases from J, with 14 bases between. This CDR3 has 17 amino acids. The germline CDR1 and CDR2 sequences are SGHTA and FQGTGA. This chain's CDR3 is CASSEQGRPSGANVLTF. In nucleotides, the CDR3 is TGTGCCAGCAGCGAACAGGGTCGTCCCTCTGGGGCCAACGTCCTGACTTTC.

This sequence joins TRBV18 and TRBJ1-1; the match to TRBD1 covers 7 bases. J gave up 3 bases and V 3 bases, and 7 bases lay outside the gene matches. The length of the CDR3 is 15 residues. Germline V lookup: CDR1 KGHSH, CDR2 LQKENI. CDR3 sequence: CASSPLGQTYTEAFF. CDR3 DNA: TGTGCCAGCTCACCCTTGGGACAGACATACACTGAAGCTTTCTTT.

In DNA, the CDR3 is TGTGCCAGCAGGGGACTAGCGGGAAGCGGGCAGTACTTC. Protein product: CASRGLAGSGQYF. The V and J genes are TRBV6-5 and TRBJ2-7, with 13 bases identical to TRBD2. Germline V gives CDR1 MNHEY, CDR2 SVGAGI. The CDR3 has 13 residues. V gave up 6 bases and J gave up 9 bases; unmatched junction bases: 5.

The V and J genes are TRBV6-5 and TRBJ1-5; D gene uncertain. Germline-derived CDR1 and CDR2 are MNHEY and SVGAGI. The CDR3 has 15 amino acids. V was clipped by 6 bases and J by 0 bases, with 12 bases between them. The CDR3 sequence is CASSPSRGSNQPQHF. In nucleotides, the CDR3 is TGTGCCAGCAGCCCGAGTCGGGGTAGCAATCAGCCCCAGCATTTT.

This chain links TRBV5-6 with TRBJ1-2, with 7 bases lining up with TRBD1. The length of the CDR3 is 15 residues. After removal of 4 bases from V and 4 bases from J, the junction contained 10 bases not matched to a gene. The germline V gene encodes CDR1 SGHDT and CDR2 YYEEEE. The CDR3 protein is CASSLDRAWGYGYTF. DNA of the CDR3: TGTGCCAGCAGCCTAGACAGGGCGTGGGGCTATGGCTACACCTTC.

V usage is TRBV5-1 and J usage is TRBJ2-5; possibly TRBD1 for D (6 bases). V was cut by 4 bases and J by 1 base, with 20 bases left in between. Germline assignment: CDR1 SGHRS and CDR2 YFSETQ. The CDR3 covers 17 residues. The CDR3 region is CASSRTPPTGSQETQYF. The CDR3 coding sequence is TGCGCCAGCAGCCGCACACCACCAACAGGGTCCCAAGAGACCCAGTACTTC.

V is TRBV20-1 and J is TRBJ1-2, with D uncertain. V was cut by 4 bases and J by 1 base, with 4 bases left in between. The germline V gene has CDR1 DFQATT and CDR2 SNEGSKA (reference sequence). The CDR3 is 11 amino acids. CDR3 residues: CSAIINYGYTF. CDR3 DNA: TGCAGTGCTATTATTAACTATGGCTACACCTTC.

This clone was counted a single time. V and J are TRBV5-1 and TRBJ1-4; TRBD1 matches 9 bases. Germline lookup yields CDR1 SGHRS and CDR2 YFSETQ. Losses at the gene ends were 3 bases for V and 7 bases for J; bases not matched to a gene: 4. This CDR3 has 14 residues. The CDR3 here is CASSWGQGGEKLFF. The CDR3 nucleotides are TGCGCCAGCAGCTGGGGACAGGGTGGTGAAAAACTGTTTTTT. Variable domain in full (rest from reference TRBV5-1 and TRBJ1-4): KAGVTQTPRYLIKTRGQQVTLSCSPISGHRSVSWYQQTPGQGLQFLFEYFSETQRNKGNFPGRFSGRQFSNSRSEMNVSTLELGDSALYLCASSWGQGGEKLFFGSGTQLSVL.

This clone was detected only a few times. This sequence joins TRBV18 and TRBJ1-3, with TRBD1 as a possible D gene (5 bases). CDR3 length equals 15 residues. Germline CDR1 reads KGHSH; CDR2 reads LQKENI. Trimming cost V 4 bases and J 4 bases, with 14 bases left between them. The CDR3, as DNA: TGTGCCAGCTCACTCTACGACAGATTCGGAAACACCATATATTTT. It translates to CASSLYDRFGNTIYF.

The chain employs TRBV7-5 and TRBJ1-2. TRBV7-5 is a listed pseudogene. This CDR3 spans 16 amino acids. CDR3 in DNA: TGTGCCAGAAGCTTAGGACGGTTCGGGGGGCTCTATGGCTACACCTTC. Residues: CARSLGRFGGLYGYTF.

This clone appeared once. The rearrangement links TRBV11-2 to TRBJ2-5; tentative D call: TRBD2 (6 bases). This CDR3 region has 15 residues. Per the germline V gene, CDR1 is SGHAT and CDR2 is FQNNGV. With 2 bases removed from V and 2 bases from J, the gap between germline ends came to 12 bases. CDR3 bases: TGTGCCAGCAGCTTATCGGACGGGGGACAAGAGACCCAGTACTTC. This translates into CASSLSDGGQETQYF.

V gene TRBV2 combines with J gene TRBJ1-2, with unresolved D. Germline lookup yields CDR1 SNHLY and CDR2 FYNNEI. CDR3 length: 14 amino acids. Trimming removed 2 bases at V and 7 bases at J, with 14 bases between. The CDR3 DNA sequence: TGTGCCAGCAGTGAAACGGTCGGGAGATCTGGCTACACCTTC. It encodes CASSETVGRSGYTF.

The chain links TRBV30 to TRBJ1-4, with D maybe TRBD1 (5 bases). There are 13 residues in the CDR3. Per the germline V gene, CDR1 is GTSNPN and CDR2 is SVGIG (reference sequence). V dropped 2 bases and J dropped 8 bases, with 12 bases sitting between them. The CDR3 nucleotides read TGTGCCTGGAGTAGGGGCACCGGGGAAAAACTGTTTTTT. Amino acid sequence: CAWSRGTGEKLFF.

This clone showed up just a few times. The CDR3 region has the DNA TGTGCCAGCAGTCAGCAGGGCGGTGAGCAGTTCTTC. As protein: CASSQQGGEQFF. The V call is TRBV6-5, the J call TRBJ2-1; D is perhaps TRBD1 (5 bases). The germline V and J ends were trimmed by 5 bases and 9 bases, with 11 bases remaining between them. CDR3 length: 12 residues. Germline CDR1 reads MNHEY; CDR2 reads SVGAGI.

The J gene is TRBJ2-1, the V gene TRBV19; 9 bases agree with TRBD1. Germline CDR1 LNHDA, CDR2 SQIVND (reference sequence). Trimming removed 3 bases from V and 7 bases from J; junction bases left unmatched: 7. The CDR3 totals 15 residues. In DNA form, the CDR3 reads TGTGCCAGTAGTATGGGACAGGGAAGCTTTAATGAGCAGTTCTTC. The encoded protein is CASSMGQGSFNEQFF.

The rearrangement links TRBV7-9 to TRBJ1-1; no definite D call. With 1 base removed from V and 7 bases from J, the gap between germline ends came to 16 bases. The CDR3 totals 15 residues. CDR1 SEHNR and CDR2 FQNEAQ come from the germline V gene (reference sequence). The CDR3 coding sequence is TGTGCCAGCAGCTTAGGACAAGGAGCGGCACTTGAAGCTTTCTTT. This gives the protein CASSLGQGAALEAFF.

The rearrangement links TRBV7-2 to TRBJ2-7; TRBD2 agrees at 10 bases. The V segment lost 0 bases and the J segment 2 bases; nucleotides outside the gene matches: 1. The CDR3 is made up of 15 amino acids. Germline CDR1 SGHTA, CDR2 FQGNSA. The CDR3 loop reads CASSLASGGPYEQYF. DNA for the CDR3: TGTGCCAGCAGCTTAGCTAGCGGGGGGCCCTACGAGCAGTACTTC.

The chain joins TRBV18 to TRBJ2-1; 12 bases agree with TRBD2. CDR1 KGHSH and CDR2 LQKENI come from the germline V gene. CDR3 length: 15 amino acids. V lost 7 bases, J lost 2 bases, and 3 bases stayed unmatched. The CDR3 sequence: CASLLAGGAYNEQFF. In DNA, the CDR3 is TGTGCCAGCTTACTAGCGGGGGGAGCCTACAATGAGCAGTTCTTC. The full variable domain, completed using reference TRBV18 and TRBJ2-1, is NAGVMQNPRHLVRRRGQEARLRCSPMKGHSHVYWYRQLPEEGLKFMVYLQKENIIDESGMPKERFSAEFPKEGPSILRIQQVVRGDSAAYFCASLLAGGAYNEQFFGPGTRLTVL.

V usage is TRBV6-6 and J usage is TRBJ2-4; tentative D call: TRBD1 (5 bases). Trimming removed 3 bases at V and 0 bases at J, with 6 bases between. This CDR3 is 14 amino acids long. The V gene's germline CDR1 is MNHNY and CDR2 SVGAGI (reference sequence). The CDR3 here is CASSYDRAKNIQYF. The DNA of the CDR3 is TGTGCCAGCAGTTATGACAGAGCCAAAAACATTCAGTACTTC.

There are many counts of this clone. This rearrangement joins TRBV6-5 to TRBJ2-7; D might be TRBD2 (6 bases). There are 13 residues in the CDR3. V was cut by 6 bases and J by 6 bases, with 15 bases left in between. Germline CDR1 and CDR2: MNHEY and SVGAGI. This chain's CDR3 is CASRGTFLGEQYF. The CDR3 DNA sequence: TGTGCCAGCAGAGGGACTTTTCTAGGCGAGCAGTACTTC.

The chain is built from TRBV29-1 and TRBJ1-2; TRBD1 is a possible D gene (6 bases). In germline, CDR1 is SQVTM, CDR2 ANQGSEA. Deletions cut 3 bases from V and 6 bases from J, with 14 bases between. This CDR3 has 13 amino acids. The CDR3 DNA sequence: TGCAGCGTTGATCGTGCGGGGGCTCATGGCTACACCTTC. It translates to CSVDRAGAHGYTF.

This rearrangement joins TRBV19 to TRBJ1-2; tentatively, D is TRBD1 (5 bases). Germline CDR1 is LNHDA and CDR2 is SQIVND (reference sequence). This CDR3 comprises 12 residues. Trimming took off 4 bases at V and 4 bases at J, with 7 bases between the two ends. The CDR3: CASSTRAYGYTF. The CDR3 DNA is TGTGCCAGTAGTACCAGGGCCTATGGCTACACCTTC. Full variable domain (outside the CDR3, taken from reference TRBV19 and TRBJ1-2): DGGITQSPKYLFRKEGQNVTLSCEQNLNHDAMYWYRQDPGQGLRLIYYSQIVNDFQKGDIAEGYSVSREKKESFPLTVTSAQKNPTAFYLCASSTRAYGYTFGSGTRLTVV.

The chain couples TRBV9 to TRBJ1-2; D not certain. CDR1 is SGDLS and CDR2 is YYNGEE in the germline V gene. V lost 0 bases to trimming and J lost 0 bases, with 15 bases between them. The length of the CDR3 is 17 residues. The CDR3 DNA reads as TGTGCCAGCAGCGTAGTTCCCTCTTTAAACTCTAACTATGGCTACACCTTC. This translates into CASSVVPSLNSNYGYTF.

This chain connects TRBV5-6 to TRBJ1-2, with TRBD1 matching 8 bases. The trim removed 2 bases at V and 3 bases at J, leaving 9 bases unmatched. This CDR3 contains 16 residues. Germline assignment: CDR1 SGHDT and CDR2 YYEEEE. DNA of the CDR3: TGTGCCAGCAGCTTTGTGGGTCAGGGGGCCGACTATGGCTACACCTTC. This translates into CASSFVGQGADYGYTF.